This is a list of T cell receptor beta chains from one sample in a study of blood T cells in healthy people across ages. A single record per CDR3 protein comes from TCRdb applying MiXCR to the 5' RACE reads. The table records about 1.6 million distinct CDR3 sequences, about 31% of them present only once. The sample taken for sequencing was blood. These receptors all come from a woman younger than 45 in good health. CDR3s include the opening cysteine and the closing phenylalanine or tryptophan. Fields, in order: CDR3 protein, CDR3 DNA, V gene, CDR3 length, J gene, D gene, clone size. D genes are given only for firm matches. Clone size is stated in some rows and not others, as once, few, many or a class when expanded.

CASRLPLQGGSNQPQHF	TGTGCCAGCAGGTTACCGCTGCAGGGAGGGAGCAATCAGCCCCAGCATTTT	TRBV28	17	TRBJ1-5	-	-
CASSPPSMGKHEQYF	TGTGCCAGCAGCCCCCCGAGCATGGGGAAACACGAGCAGTACTTC	TRBV7-9	15	TRBJ2-7	-	many
CAISARGTDNEQFF	TGTGCCATCAGTGCCCGGGGGACCGACAATGAGCAGTTCTTC	TRBV10-3	14	TRBJ2-1	-	many
CASSPRGTANSPLHF	TGTGCCAGCAGCCCGCGGGGGACAGCTAATTCACCCCTCCACTTT	TRBV6-2/TRBV6-3	15	TRBJ1-6	TRBD1	-
CASSPGVGLGVPRLEETQYF	TGTGCCAGCAGCCCTGGAGTGGGATTGGGGGTCCCCAGGTTGGAGGAGACCCAGTACTTC	TRBV7-8	20	TRBJ2-5	-	-
CASSQDGHRALESGEQFF	TGCGCCAGCAGCCAAGATGGGCACCGGGCCTTGGAGTCGGGTGAGCAGTTCTTC	TRBV4-1	18	TRBJ2-1	-	-
CASSSPPVWGGRDTQYF	TGTGCCAGCAGCTCCCCCCCCGTGTGGGGGGGGCGAGATACGCAGTATTTT	TRBV7-6	17	TRBJ2-3	-	many
CAIGGAGGQSGYTF	TGTGCCATCGGGGGAGCAGGGGGCCAAAGTGGCTACACCTTC	TRBV10-3	14	TRBJ1-2	TRBD1	few
CSARDGSRVTQYF	TGCAGCGCCAGGGACGGGAGCAGGGTTACGCAGTATTTT	TRBV29-1	13	TRBJ2-3	-	-
CARLGANYGYTF	TGTGCCCGTCTGGGAGCGAACTATGGCTACACCTTC	TRBV30	12	TRBJ1-2	-	-
CASARGTDTQYF	TGTGCCAGCGCCAGGGGAACAGATACGCAGTATTTT	TRBV6-6	12	TRBJ2-3	-	few
CASSDPGTEAFF	TGTGCCAGCAGTGACCCGGGGACTGAAGCTTTCTTT	TRBV6-6	12	TRBJ1-1	-	-
CASSQGMATTNEKLFF	TGCGCCAGCAGCCAAGGAATGGCAACAACTAATGAAAAACTGTTTTTT	TRBV4-1	16	TRBJ1-4	-	-
CSARLYSSGGGTGELFF	TGCAGTGCTAGACTCTACTCTAGCGGGGGGGGCACCGGGGAGCTGTTTTTT	TRBV20-1	17	TRBJ2-2	TRBD2	-
CASNLRTANYGYTF	TGTGCCAGCAACCTAAGGACGGCTAACTATGGCTACACCTTC	TRBV6-1	14	TRBJ1-2	-	few
CASSLIHPRAGSGRDTQYF	TGTGCCAGCAGCTTAATCCATCCCCGGGCAGGGTCGGGCAGAGATACGCAGTATTTT	TRBV7-3	19	TRBJ2-3	-	-
CASSLDLSSGANVLTF	TGTGCCAGCAGCTTAGACCTGAGCTCTGGGGCCAACGTCCTGACTTTC	TRBV7-9	16	TRBJ2-6	-	-
CASSSTRSSNQPQHF	TGTGCCAGCAGTTCCACCCGCAGTAGCAATCAGCCCCAGCATTTT	TRBV28	15	TRBJ1-5	-	-
CASSNAGGNGRYEQYF	TGTGCCAGCAGCAACGCGGGGGGCAACGGTCGGTACGAGCAGTACTTC	TRBV11-2	16	TRBJ2-7	TRBD2	few
CASNRGDLTYEQYF	TGCGCCAGCAACCGTGGGGACCTAACCTACGAGCAGTACTTC	TRBV5-1	14	TRBJ2-7	-	-
CASRRWGYNEQFF	TGTGCCAGCAGACGCTGGGGCTACAATGAGCAGTTCTTC	TRBV12-3/TRBV12-4	13	TRBJ2-1	-	few
CSARDRSRTTQETQYF	TGCAGTGCTAGAGATCGGAGCAGAACCACCCAAGAGACCCAGTACTTC	TRBV20-1	16	TRBJ2-5	-	-
CASARQLNTEAFF	TGTGCCAGCGCTAGACAGCTGAACACTGAAGCTTTCTTT	TRBV25-1	13	TRBJ1-1	-	few
CASSLWGTNTGELFF	TGTGCCAGCAGCCTCTGGGGGACGAACACCGGGGAGCTGTTTTTT	TRBV3-1	15	TRBJ2-2	-	-
CASSHEGQTQYF	TGCGCCAGCAGCCATGAGGGGCAGACGCAGTATTTT	TRBV4-1	12	TRBJ2-3	-	few
CASSFRDTHNEQFF	TGTGCCAGCAGCTTCCGGGACACACACAATGAGCAGTTCTTC	TRBV7-9	14	TRBJ2-1	-	-
CASSLVGQVGADTQYF	TGCGCCAGCAGCTTGGTAGGACAGGTAGGGGCAGATACGCAGTATTTT	TRBV5-1	16	TRBJ2-3	TRBD1	-
CAISEGRGPGTEYF	TGTGCCATCAGTGAGGGTCGCGGACCGGGGACCGAGTACTTC	TRBV10-3	14	TRBJ2-5	-	-
CASSPGQSGGYTF	TGTGCCAGCAGCCCGGGACAGTCTGGTGGCTACACCTTC	TRBV7-9	13	TRBJ1-2	TRBD1	-